Below, 7 T cell receptor beta chains from the same sample are listed, as sequenced in a study of shared clonotypes between healthy human individuals (dated by TCRdb to 2018 to 2020). CD8 naive samples were CD45RO-negative cells positively selected for CCR7, giving a CD45RA+CCR7+ population that excluded TemRA cells. Library prep was done by the immunoSEQ multiplex PCR assay. Entries here come from immuneACCESS through TCRdb and include only in-frame sequences with V and J called. Some clones fail to appear in such tables; in the studies checked, an unresolved V gene covers under half of the shortfall, and the cause of the remainder is unknown. Recorded for this sample are a few million clones; 80% to 95% of them occurred a single time. The ten largest make up more than 1.5% of the sample. Sequenced material: naive CD8+ T cells from PBMCs. The cell subset or site label of this sample denotes: CD45RA+CCR7+. The receptors stem from a man aged 18 to 29 in good health. Some clones in this sample may be carry-over from other donors' samples.

The chain recombines TRBV15 with TRBJ1-1; 7 bases map to TRBD1. J gave up 4 bases and V 5 bases, and 10 bases lay outside the gene matches. Per the germline V gene, CDR1 is LNHNV and CDR2 is YYDKDF (reference sequence). The CDR3 loop spans 15 amino acids. The CDR3 bases are TGTGCCACCAGCGAAGACAGGGAATCAGGCACTGAAGCTTTCTTT. Protein sequence: CATSEDRESGTEAFF. Drawing the rest from reference TRBV15 and TRBJ1-1, the complete variable domain is DAMVIQNPRYQVTQFGKPVTLSCSQTLNHNVMYWYQQKSSQAPKLLFHYYDKDFNNEADTPDNFQSRRPNTSFCFLDIRSPGLGDTAMYLCATSEDRESGTEAFFGQGTRLTVV.

The chain uses TRBV5-4 and TRBJ2-6, with 13 bases that match TRBD2. The germline V gene encodes CDR1 SGHNT and CDR2 YYREEE (reference sequence). V trimming: 4 bases; J trimming: 1 base; junction bases outside the gene matches: 8. The CDR3 contains 19 residues. The CDR3 sequence is CASSQRLAGGLSGANVLTF. In nucleotides, the CDR3 is TGTGCCAGCAGCCAAAGACTAGCGGGAGGTCTATCTGGGGCCAACGTCCTGACTTTC.

In regard to this clone: Different DNA sequences within this sample yield the same CDR3. V usage is TRBV9 and J usage is TRBJ2-7; the D call may be TRBD1 or TRBD2 (6 bases each). Trimming shortened V by 0 bases and J by 6 bases, and 10 bases separated the two germline ends. CDR3 size: 13 residues. In germline, CDR1 is SGDLS, CDR2 YYNGEE. The CDR3 sequence is CASSVGGGSEQYF. As DNA, the CDR3 is TGTGCCAGCAGCGTAGGAGGGGGGTCCGAGCAGTACTTC.

This chain joins TRBV6-6 and TRBJ2-2, with TRBD1 matching over 8 bases. Germline CDR1 is MNHNY and CDR2 is SVGAGI (reference sequence). With 7 bases clipped from V and 0 bases from J, the junction kept 4 bases outside the gene matches. The CDR3 runs to 15 residues. As DNA, the CDR3 is TGTGCCAGCATCCCGGGACAGGCGAACACCGGGGAGCTGTTTTTT. The encoded protein is CASIPGQANTGELFF.

This chain links TRBV15 with TRBJ2-1, with D hard to call. The CDR3 consists of 16 residues. Germline CDR1 LNHNV, CDR2 YYDKDF (reference sequence). Trimming shortened V by 3 bases and J by 8 bases, and 20 bases separated the two germline ends. CDR3 sequence reads: CATSSHGPPPTDEQFF. CDR3 nucleotides: TGTGCCACCAGCAGCCACGGTCCCCCGCCGACCGATGAGCAGTTCTTC.

The CDR3 nucleotides read TGTGCCAGTACCACAAAGCGGGAGTTTATTAAGGACACCGGGGAGCTGTTTTTT. It yields the protein CASTTKREFIKDTGELFF. The V and J genes are TRBV19 and TRBJ2-2; 8 bases fit TRBD2. This CDR3 region has 18 residues. V trimming: 7 bases; J trimming: 3 bases; junction bases outside the gene matches: 16. Germline loops: CDR1 LNHDA, CDR2 SQIVND (reference sequence).

This chain connects TRBV4-3 to TRBJ2-3; 7 bases align to TRBD1. Per the germline V gene, CDR1 is LGHNA and CDR2 is YSLEER. The CDR3 is made up of 14 amino acids. With V trimmed by 2 bases and J by 4 bases, 3 bases remained unmatched. CDR3 loop: CASSQTGAPDTQYF. CDR3 nucleotide sequence: TGCGCCAGCAGCCAAACAGGGGCCCCAGATACGCAGTATTTT.